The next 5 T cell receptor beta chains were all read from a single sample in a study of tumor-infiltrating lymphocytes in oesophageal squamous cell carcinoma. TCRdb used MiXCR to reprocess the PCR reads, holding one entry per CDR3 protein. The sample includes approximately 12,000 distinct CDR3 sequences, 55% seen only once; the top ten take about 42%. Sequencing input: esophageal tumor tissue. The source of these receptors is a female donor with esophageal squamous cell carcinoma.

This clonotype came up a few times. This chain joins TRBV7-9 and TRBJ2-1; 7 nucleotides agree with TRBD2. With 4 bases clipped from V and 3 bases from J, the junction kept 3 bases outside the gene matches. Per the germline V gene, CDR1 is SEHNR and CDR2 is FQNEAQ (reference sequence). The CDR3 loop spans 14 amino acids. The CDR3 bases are TGTGCCAGCAGCTCAGCGGGAAACTACAATGAGCAGTTCTTC. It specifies CASSSAGNYNEQFF.

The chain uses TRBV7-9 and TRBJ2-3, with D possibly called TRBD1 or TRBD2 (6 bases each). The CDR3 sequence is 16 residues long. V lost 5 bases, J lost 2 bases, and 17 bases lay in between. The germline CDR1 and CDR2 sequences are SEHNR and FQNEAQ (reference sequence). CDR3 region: CASSHPRGEYTDTQYF. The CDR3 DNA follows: TGTGCCAGCAGCCACCCGAGGGGGGAGTACACAGATACGCAGTATTTT.

CDR3 sequence reads: CASSSGQLQETQYF. The CDR3 region has the DNA TGTGCCAGCAGCTCGGGACAGCTCCAAGAGACCCAGTACTTC. This chain joins TRBV11-2 and TRBJ2-4; TRBD1 aligns across 7 bases. The closer fit of TRBJ2-5 to the DNA end suggests the J call may be wrong. Per germline, CDR1 SGHAT and CDR2 FQNNGV. The CDR3 runs to 14 residues.

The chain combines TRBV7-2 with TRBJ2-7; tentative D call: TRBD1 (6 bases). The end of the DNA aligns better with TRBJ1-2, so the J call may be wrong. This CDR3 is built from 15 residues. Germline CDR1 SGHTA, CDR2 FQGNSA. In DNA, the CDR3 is TGTGCCAGCAGCCGCGAGGGGGTACAGCCCTATGGCTACACCTTC. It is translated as CASSREGVQPYGYTF.

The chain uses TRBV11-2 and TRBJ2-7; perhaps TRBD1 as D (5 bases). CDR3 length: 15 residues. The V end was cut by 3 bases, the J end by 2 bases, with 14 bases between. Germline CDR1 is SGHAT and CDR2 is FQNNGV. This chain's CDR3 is CASSFAQDMAYEQYF. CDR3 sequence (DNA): TGTGCCAGCAGCTTTGCACAGGATATGGCCTACGAGCAGTACTTC.